The clone carrying this TCR beta chain was seen at least ten times. Germline CDR1 and CDR2: SGHTA and FQGNSA. The V end was cut by 5 bases, the J end by 1 base, with 14 bases between. The CDR3 spans 15 residues. This entry is derived from a study of T cell repertoires in cytomegalovirus infection. TCRdb independently ran MiXCR on the reads; one entry per CDR3 protein. Of around 270,000 distinct CDR3 sequences listed, approximately 9.1% are singletons. Sequencing input: PBMCs. This TCR was recovered from a human donor in good health (CMV status not recorded). Some clones in this sample may be carry-over from other donors' samples. The chain uses TRBV7-2 and TRBJ1-1; no clear D. The CDR3 nucleotides are TGTGCCAGCAGCCGTAGTGGAGCCAAGAACACTGAAGCTTTCTTT. As protein: CASSRSGAKNTEAFF.